Detailed here is one T cell receptor (beta chain). Its antigen is currently not known. Qualities for individual bases were not recorded, and no much larger clone is one base off. TCRbeta CDR3 regions were amplified from genomic DNA using the immunoSEQ Assay, a bias-controlled multiplex PCR. On the study's bioinformatics: The number of nucleated cells in each sample was estimated by amplification of reference gene primers within the assay. To quantify the absolute abundance of each unique TCRbeta CDR3 rearrangement, sequence reads were collapsed and filtered. For each sample, productive Simpson clonality was calculated by taking the square root of Simpson's diversity index across productive rearrangements. The table was pulled from immuneACCESS by TCRdb, which kept in-frame rearrangements only. Such tables lose some clones; where checked, under half of the loss comes from unresolved V genes, and the rest has no known cause. The V and J calls and the clone size are those of that table, but D and trimming were determined from the DNA. Across this sample there are some 260,000 clones, with nearly 90% seen only once. Together, the top ten hold roughly 3% of the sample.

The data belong to a study of blood T cell repertoires in COVID-19 (dated by TCRdb to about 2020). Some background on the complete study: The collaborator samples originated in the United States, Italy and Spain and spanned the acute and convalescent phases of COVID-19. Sample metadata almost always included a de-identified subject ID, COVID-19 status, age in years and sex. A freely available public database, intended as a resource for researchers studying the immune response to SARS-CoV-2, is where the repertoires were released. Samples were obtained from the ongoing ImmuneRACE study (first 160 participants) and from about 1,300 subjects provided by 6 global collaborators. The material from the prospective study consisted of cDNA or gDNA derived from T cells, B-cell-depleted T cells, or PBMCs. The dataset comprised deeply sampled blood TCRbeta repertoires from subjects exposed to, actively infected with, or recovered from COVID-19. Where available, HLA class I and class II types were obtained from metadata supplied by the sample provider rather than from assay-based typing. What the research found in general, with its limitations: Clinical and demographic metadata were provided uncurated, with the amount varying by source and participant.

Collaborating institutions collected whole blood in K2EDTA tubes following their own protocols. For TCRbeta analysis, collaborators shipped samples in one of three forms: frozen whole blood, isolated PBMCs, or DNA extracted from either of those sample types. Including cysteine and phenylalanine, the CDR3 has 12 amino acids. Here the CDR3 DNA is all that survives: 36 bases in frame from base 1. The germline V gene (reference sequence) specifies LNHDA as CDR1 and SQIVND as CDR2. V is cut by 6 bases and J by 0 bases, and the space between the germline ends is 6 bases. The rearranged chain carries TRBV19 and TRBJ2-7, with no confident D gene call. The receptor's source is a man between 18 and 35 years old with active or convalescent COVID-19. Material: peripheral blood. The nucleotides read TGTGCCAGTAGCCCGGGCTCCTACGAGCAGTACTTC. Translated, it gives CASSPGSYEQYF.